This T cell receptor beta chain was recovered during a study of OX40 agonist ivuxolimab in advanced cancers. The wider study: Given to patients was ivuxolimab, an agonistic anti-OX40 (CD134) antibody.

As for this clone: What it binds is not known.

Study observations and caveats: Dosing at 0.1 to 3.0 mg/kg was accompanied by clonal expansion of CD4+ and CD8+ blood T cells by week 6.

Germline trimming cut 3 bases from V and 1 base from J; bases unmatched to any gene: 14. Per the germline V gene, CDR1 is SGHAT and CDR2 is FQDESV (reference sequence). The CDR3 is made up of 18 amino acids. Sequencing was performed with immunoSEQ multiplex PCR; in TCRdb, only in-frame clones are kept and a portion is missing. This sample has about 99,000 clones, with 95% to 96% found just once. The sequence came from an adult with an advanced solid tumor such as melanoma, head and neck, liver or kidney cancer. V usage is TRBV11-1 and J usage is TRBJ2-7, with 8 nucleotides matching TRBD2. Specimen: CD4+ or CD8+ T cells sorted from blood, collected in a trial of the OX40 agonist ivuxolimab. For the CDR3, the DNA is TGTGCCAGCAGCTTGGCCTCCGGGGGGGCAGGGCGGTCCTACGAGCAGTACTTC. Encoded protein: CASSLASGGAGRSYEQYF.